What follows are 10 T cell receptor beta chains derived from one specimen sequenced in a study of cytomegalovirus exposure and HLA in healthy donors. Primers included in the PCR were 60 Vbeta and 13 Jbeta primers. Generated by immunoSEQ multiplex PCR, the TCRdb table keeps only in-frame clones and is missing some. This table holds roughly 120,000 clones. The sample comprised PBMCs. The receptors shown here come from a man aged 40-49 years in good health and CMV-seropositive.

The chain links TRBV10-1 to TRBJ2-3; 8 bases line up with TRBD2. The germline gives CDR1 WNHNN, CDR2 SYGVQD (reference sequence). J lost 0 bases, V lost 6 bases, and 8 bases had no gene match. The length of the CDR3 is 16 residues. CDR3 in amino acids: CASSAPASGSTDTQYF. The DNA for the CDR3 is TGCGCCAGCAGCGCCCCGGCTAGCGGGAGCACAGATACGCAGTATTTT.

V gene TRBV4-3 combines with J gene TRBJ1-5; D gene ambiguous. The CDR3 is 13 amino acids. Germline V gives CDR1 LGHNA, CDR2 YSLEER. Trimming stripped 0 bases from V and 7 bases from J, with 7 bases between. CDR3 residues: CASSQDSRQPQHF. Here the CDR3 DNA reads TGCGCCAGCAGCCAAGATTCCCGGCAGCCCCAGCATTTT.

The CDR3 region is CASSTTGPNTGELFF. As DNA, the CDR3 is TGTGCCAGCAGCACGACAGGGCCGAACACCGGGGAGCTGTTTTTT. The rearrangement uses TRBV7-9 and TRBJ2-2, with 7 bases that match TRBD1. CDR1 and CDR2 from the germline V gene are SEHNR and FQNEAQ (reference sequence). The CDR3 covers 15 residues. Germline trimming cut 5 bases from V and 0 bases from J; bases unmatched to any gene: 3. The full variable domain, with the rest looked up from reference TRBV7-9 and TRBJ2-2, is DTGVSQNPRHKITKRGQNVTFRCDPISEHNRLYWYRQTLGQGPEFLTYFQNEAQLEKSRLLSDRFSAERPKGSFSTLEIQRTEQGDSAMYLCASSTTGPNTGELFFGEGSRLTVL.

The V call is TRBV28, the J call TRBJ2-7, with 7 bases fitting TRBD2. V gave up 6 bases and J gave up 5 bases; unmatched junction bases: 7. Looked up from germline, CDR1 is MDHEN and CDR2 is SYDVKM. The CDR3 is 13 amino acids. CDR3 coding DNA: TGTGCCAGCAGCCGACTAGCAGGCCACGAGCAGTACTTC. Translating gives CASSRLAGHEQYF.

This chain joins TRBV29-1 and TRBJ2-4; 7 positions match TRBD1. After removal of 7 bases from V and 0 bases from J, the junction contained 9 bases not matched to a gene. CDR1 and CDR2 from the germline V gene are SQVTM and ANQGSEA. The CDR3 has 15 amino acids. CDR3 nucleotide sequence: TGCAGCGCCACCGGGACAGCCATAGCCAAAAACATTCAGTACTTC. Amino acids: CSATGTAIAKNIQYF.

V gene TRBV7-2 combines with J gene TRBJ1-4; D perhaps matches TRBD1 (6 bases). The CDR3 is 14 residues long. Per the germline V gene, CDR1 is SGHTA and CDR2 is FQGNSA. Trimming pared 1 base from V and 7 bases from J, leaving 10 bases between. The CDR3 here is CASSLGRGVEKLFF. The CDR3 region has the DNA TGTGCCAGCAGCTTAGGCAGGGGTGTTGAAAAACTGTTTTTT. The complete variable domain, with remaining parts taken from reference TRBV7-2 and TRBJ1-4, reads GAGVSQSPSNKVTEKGKDVELRCDPISGHTALYWYRQSLGQGLEFLIYFQGNSAPDKSGLPSDRFSAERTGGSVSTLTIQRTQQEDSAVYLCASSLGRGVEKLFFGSGTQLSVL.

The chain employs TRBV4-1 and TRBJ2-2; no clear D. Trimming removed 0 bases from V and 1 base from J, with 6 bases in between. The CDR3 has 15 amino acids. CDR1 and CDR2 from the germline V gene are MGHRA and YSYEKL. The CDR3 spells CASSQEARNTGELFF. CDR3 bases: TGCGCCAGCAGCCAAGAAGCTAGGAACACCGGGGAGCTGTTTTTT.

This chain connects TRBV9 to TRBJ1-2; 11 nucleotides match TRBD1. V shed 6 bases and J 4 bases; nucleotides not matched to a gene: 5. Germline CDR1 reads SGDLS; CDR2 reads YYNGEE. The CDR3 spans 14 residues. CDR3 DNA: TGTGCCAGCACCCCGGGACAGGGGGGCTATGGCTACACCTTC. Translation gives CASTPGQGGYGYTF.

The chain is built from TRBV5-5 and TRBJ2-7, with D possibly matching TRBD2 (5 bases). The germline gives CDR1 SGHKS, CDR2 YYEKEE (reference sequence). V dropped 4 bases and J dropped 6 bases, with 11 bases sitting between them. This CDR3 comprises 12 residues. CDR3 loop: CASSTLAGEQYF. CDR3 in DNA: TGTGCCAGCAGCACCCTAGCTGGCGAGCAGTACTTC.

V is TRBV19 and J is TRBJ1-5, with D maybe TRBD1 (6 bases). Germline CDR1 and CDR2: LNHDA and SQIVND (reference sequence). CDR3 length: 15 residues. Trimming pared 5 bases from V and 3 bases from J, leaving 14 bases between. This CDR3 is CASSPTQGINQPQHF. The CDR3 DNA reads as TGTGCCAGTAGTCCAACACAGGGAATCAATCAGCCCCAGCATTTT.